This record covers a single T cell receptor beta chain. No antigen is known for it. The data belong to a study of shared clonotypes between healthy human individuals. Study overall: Those who served as donors were a couple of women and a few men between the ages of 18 and 49.

This CDR3 is 13 amino acids long. CDR1 is SNHLY and CDR2 is FYNNEI in the germline V gene. V lost 6 bases and J 2 bases, leaving 10 bases between the germline ends. Study results and limitations: Larger estimated richness was generally seen in naive subsets than in memory subsets. Generation probability values for non-shared clonotypes were lower than those for clonotypes shared by all four donors.

Replicate PCRs for sorted subsets used about 200 ng DNA; this equaled tens of thousands of T cell genomes. Using immunoSEQ multiplex PCR, the repertoire was profiled, and TCRdb retains in-frame clones only, with some absent. The sample lists approximately 2.5 million clones; roughly 93% were seen once. Source material: naive CD4+ T cells from PBMCs. Subset indicated: CD45RA+ positively selected. The chain employs TRBV2 and TRBJ2-5, with D unclear. This sequence was found in a man aged 18 to 29 in good health. Some clones in this sample may be carry-over from other donors' samples. CDR3 sequence (DNA): TGTGCCAGCAGAGGACGTACTCAAGAGACCCAGTACTTC. This translates into CASRGRTQETQYF. Complete variable domain (other parts from reference TRBV2 and TRBJ2-5): EPEVTQTPSHQVTQMGQEVILRCVPISNHLYFYWYRQILGQKVEFLVSFYNNEISEKSEIFDDQFSVERPDGSNFTLKIRSTKLEDSAMYFCASRGRTQETQYFGPGTRLLVL.